A selection of T cell receptor beta chains follows, all from one sample in a study of cytomegalovirus exposure and HLA in healthy donors. Data came from immunoSEQ multiplex PCR; TCRdb stores just in-frame clones and leaves some out. This table has 85,000 to 130,000 clones, 78% appearing once. Sequences were obtained from PBMCs. Source of these receptors: a middle-aged woman in good health and CMV-seronegative. CDR3s include the opening cysteine and the closing phenylalanine or tryptophan. D genes are given only for firm matches. Rows may omit the clone size; those that give it use once, few, many or a size class.

v_gene: TRBV18; d_gene: .; abundance: few; j_gene: TRBJ2-7; CDR3nt: TGTGCCAGCTCACCAGGGGCCGATGCGATCTACGAGCAGTACTTC; CDR3aa: CASSPGADAIYEQYF
v_gene: TRBV13; d_gene: TRBD2; abundance: .; j_gene: TRBJ2-5; CDR3nt: TGTGCCAGCAGGAGACTAGCGGGCGGAGAGACCCAGTACTTC; CDR3aa: CASRRLAGGETQYF
v_gene: TRBV7-3; d_gene: .; abundance: .; j_gene: TRBJ2-7; CDR3nt: TGTGCCAGCAGCCCAGAAGGCTCAGGGGCCCTTAGGTCAAAGAGAAGCGAGCAGTACTTC; CDR3aa: CASSPEGSGALRSKRSEQYF
v_gene: TRBV12-5; d_gene: .; abundance: .; j_gene: TRBJ2-5; CDR3nt: TGTGCTAGTGGCTGGAGTCAAGAGACCCAGTACTTC; CDR3aa: CASGWSQETQYF
v_gene: TRBV19; d_gene: .; abundance: .; j_gene: TRBJ2-1; CDR3nt: TGTGCCAGTAGTATAGTGGCAGTATCCTCCTACAATGAGCAGTTCTTC; CDR3aa: CASSIVAVSSYNEQFF
v_gene: TRBV9; d_gene: TRBD1; abundance: .; j_gene: TRBJ1-6; CDR3nt: TGTGCCAGCAGCCGACATTCCGGGACAGGGGTATCACCCCTCCACTTT; CDR3aa: CASSRHSGTGVSPLHF
v_gene: TRBV4-3; d_gene: .; abundance: .; j_gene: TRBJ2-5; CDR3nt: TGCGCCAGCAGCCAAGAAAACCGGGAAGAGACCCAGTACTTC; CDR3aa: CASSQENREETQYF
v_gene: TRBV30; d_gene: .; abundance: .; j_gene: TRBJ1-2; CDR3nt: TGTGCCTGGAGGTTAGTTGGGAGGGCCCGGTTAGACTATGGCTACACCTTC; CDR3aa: CAWRLVGRARLDYGYTF
v_gene: TRBV5-1; d_gene: TRBD2; abundance: once; j_gene: TRBJ2-2; CDR3nt: TGCGCCAGCGGGGCTAGCGGGAGGTACACCGGGGAGCTGTTTTTT; CDR3aa: CASGASGRYTGELFF
v_gene: TRBV7-2; d_gene: TRBD2; abundance: .; j_gene: TRBJ2-5; CDR3nt: TGTGCCAGCAGCTTAGTGAGCGGGAGTGGAGAGACCCAGTACTTC; CDR3aa: CASSLVSGSGETQYF
v_gene: TRBV9; d_gene: TRBD2; abundance: .; j_gene: TRBJ2-3; CDR3nt: TGTGCCAGCAGCCGATTTCCGGACCGGGAACTAGCGGGCGCAGATACGCAGTATTTT; CDR3aa: CASSRFPDRELAGADTQYF
v_gene: TRBV9; d_gene: TRBD2; abundance: .; j_gene: TRBJ2-1; CDR3nt: TGTGCCAGCAGCGGCAGCGGGGGACTAGCGGGCAGGTACAATGAGCAGTTCTTC; CDR3aa: CASSGSGGLAGRYNEQFF
v_gene: TRBV27; d_gene: TRBD2; abundance: .; j_gene: TRBJ2-1; CDR3nt: TGTGCCAGCTCTCGGAGCGGGAGGCCGAATGAGCAGTTCTTC; CDR3aa: CASSRSGRPNEQFF
v_gene: TRBV19; d_gene: TRBD1; abundance: .; j_gene: TRBJ2-5; CDR3nt: TGTGCCAGTAGATCAGGACAGGGCCGAGAGACCCAGTACTTC; CDR3aa: CASRSGQGRETQYF
v_gene: TRBV7-9; d_gene: .; abundance: .; j_gene: TRBJ2-7; CDR3nt: TGTGCCAGCAGCTCCATACAGGCCTACGAGCAGTACTTC; CDR3aa: CASSSIQAYEQYF
v_gene: TRBV14; d_gene: .; abundance: .; j_gene: TRBJ1-3; CDR3nt: TGTGCCAGCAGCCAAGGTCACTTTGGAAACACCATATATTTT; CDR3aa: CASSQGHFGNTIYF
v_gene: TRBV5-1; d_gene: .; abundance: once; j_gene: TRBJ2-3; CDR3nt: TGCGCCAGCAGCTTCTCAGGGGTAACAGATACGCAGTATTTT; CDR3aa: CASSFSGVTDTQYF
v_gene: TRBV7-9; d_gene: TRBD1; abundance: .; j_gene: TRBJ2-5; CDR3nt: TGTGCCAGCAGCCATATCGACAGGGCCGGAGGAGAGACCCAGTACTTC; CDR3aa: CASSHIDRAGGETQYF
v_gene: TRBV28; d_gene: .; abundance: .; j_gene: TRBJ2-7; CDR3nt: TGTGCCAGCAGTATGACAGGACTCTACGAGCAGTACTTC; CDR3aa: CASSMTGLYEQYF
v_gene: TRBV7-9; d_gene: TRBD2; abundance: .; j_gene: TRBJ2-7; CDR3nt: TGTGCCAGCAGCCCAAGCGGGGGTGGTTACGAGCAGTACTTC; CDR3aa: CASSPSGGGYEQYF
v_gene: TRBV4-1; d_gene: .; abundance: .; j_gene: TRBJ2-7; CDR3nt: TGCGCCAGCAGCCAAGATCCCGACCTAGATTACCCCTCCTACGAGCAGTACTTC; CDR3aa: CASSQDPDLDYPSYEQYF
v_gene: TRBV28; d_gene: TRBD1; abundance: once; j_gene: TRBJ2-3; CDR3nt: TGTGCCAGCAGCATCTCGACAGGGGCTCTTGTTGGTACGCAGTATTTT; CDR3aa: CASSISTGALVGTQYF
v_gene: TRBV27; d_gene: .; abundance: .; j_gene: TRBJ2-1; CDR3nt: TGTGCCAGCAGTTTAACCCCCGCGTACAATGAGCAGTTCTTC; CDR3aa: CASSLTPAYNEQFF
v_gene: TRBV6-5; d_gene: TRBD1; abundance: .; j_gene: TRBJ1-6; CDR3nt: TGTGCCAGCAGTTACGGCCTACAGGGGGCGAATTCACCCCTCCACTTT; CDR3aa: CASSYGLQGANSPLHF
v_gene: TRBV29-1; d_gene: TRBD1; abundance: .; j_gene: TRBJ2-7; CDR3nt: TGCAGCGCCTCGGACAGGGGGTCCTACGAGCAGTACTTC; CDR3aa: CSASDRGSYEQYF
v_gene: TRBV7-6; d_gene: TRBD1; abundance: .; j_gene: TRBJ2-1; CDR3nt: TGTGCCAGCAGCTCGGGACAGTATGCAATCAATGAGCAGTTCTTC; CDR3aa: CASSSGQYAINEQFF
v_gene: TRBV9; d_gene: TRBD1; abundance: few; j_gene: TRBJ2-3; CDR3nt: TGTGCCAGCAGCGCCCGGGACAGGGCCACAGATACGCAGTATTTT; CDR3aa: CASSARDRATDTQYF
v_gene: TRBV9; d_gene: .; abundance: .; j_gene: TRBJ1-1; CDR3nt: TGTGCCAGCAGCCCGACAGGGAACACTGAAGCTTTCTTT; CDR3aa: CASSPTGNTEAFF
v_gene: TRBV19; d_gene: .; abundance: .; j_gene: TRBJ1-5; CDR3nt: TGTGCCAGTGGCCCTCCCGGAGGGTTTAGCAATCAGCCCCAGCATTTT; CDR3aa: CASGPPGGFSNQPQHF
v_gene: TRBV5-8; d_gene: .; abundance: few; j_gene: TRBJ2-1; CDR3nt: TGTGCCAGCAGCTTACCAGGGGCTGGAGAGCAGTTCTTC; CDR3aa: CASSLPGAGEQFF
v_gene: TRBV7-2; d_gene: .; abundance: .; j_gene: TRBJ1-1; CDR3nt: TGTGCCAGCAGCTTCTCAGACACTGAAGCTTTCTTT; CDR3aa: CASSFSDTEAFF
v_gene: TRBV27; d_gene: .; abundance: .; j_gene: TRBJ1-1; CDR3nt: TGTGCCAGCAGTTTGCGGGCGACGGTTATGAACACTGAAGCTTTCTTT; CDR3aa: CASSLRATVMNTEAFF
v_gene: TRBV19; d_gene: TRBD1; abundance: .; j_gene: TRBJ1-5; CDR3nt: TGTGCCAGTGGAGGGGGACAGCAGAATCAGCCCCAGCATTTT; CDR3aa: CASGGGQQNQPQHF
v_gene: TRBV7-9; d_gene: TRBD1; abundance: .; j_gene: TRBJ1-2; CDR3nt: TGTGCCAGCAGCTCCCCCGGGACAGATGGCTACACCTTC; CDR3aa: CASSSPGTDGYTF
v_gene: TRBV28; d_gene: TRBD2; abundance: .; j_gene: TRBJ2-1; CDR3nt: TGTGCCAGCAGTTTATCGGGGAGGGCCCGTGAGCAGTTCTTC; CDR3aa: CASSLSGRAREQFF
v_gene: TRBV11-2; d_gene: TRBD2; abundance: .; j_gene: TRBJ2-1; CDR3nt: TGTGCCAGCAGCCCGGGGGGGAGCTTTGGACATGAGCAGTTCTTC; CDR3aa: CASSPGGSFGHEQFF
v_gene: TRBV30; d_gene: TRBD1; abundance: .; j_gene: TRBJ1-1; CDR3nt: TGTGCCTGGAGCCCACCCCCAGGGGGTCTGAACACTGAAGCTTTCTTT; CDR3aa: CAWSPPPGGLNTEAFF
v_gene: TRBV12-5; d_gene: TRBD2; abundance: .; j_gene: TRBJ2-1; CDR3nt: TGTGCTAGTGCCATGGCAGCGGGAGCTTATGAGCAGTTCTTC; CDR3aa: CASAMAAGAYEQFF
v_gene: TRBV7-9; d_gene: .; abundance: few; j_gene: TRBJ1-1; CDR3nt: TGTGCCAGCAGCTTTTTCGCCGGGACTGAAGCTTTCTTT; CDR3aa: CASSFFAGTEAFF
v_gene: TRBV4-3; d_gene: .; abundance: .; j_gene: TRBJ2-7; CDR3nt: TGCGCCAGCAGCCAAGATCCGTCGGACACCCCCAACGAGCAGTACTTC; CDR3aa: CASSQDPSDTPNEQYF
v_gene: TRBV5-6; d_gene: TRBD1; abundance: once; j_gene: TRBJ1-1; CDR3nt: TGTGCCAGCAGCCATTGGGACAGGGCTATGAACACTGAAGCTTTCTTT; CDR3aa: CASSHWDRAMNTEAFF
v_gene: TRBV18; d_gene: .; abundance: .; j_gene: TRBJ1-3; CDR3nt: TGTGCCAGCTCACCTAACAAAGGGGCATCTGGAAACACCATATATTTT; CDR3aa: CASSPNKGASGNTIYF
v_gene: TRBV25-1; d_gene: TRBD2; abundance: .; j_gene: TRBJ2-7; CDR3nt: TGTGCCAGCACCCTTGGCGGGACGGGGGGCTACGAGCAGTACTTC; CDR3aa: CASTLGGTGGYEQYF
v_gene: TRBV29-1; d_gene: TRBD2; abundance: few; j_gene: TRBJ2-5; CDR3nt: TGCAGCGTGGAAACTAGCGGGGCCCAAGAGACCCAGTACTTC; CDR3aa: CSVETSGAQETQYF
v_gene: TRBV7-3; d_gene: TRBD1; abundance: .; j_gene: TRBJ1-2; CDR3nt: TGTGCCAGCAGCGTCCAGGGGACAGGGAGCCATGGCTACACCTTC; CDR3aa: CASSVQGTGSHGYTF
v_gene: TRBV10-3; d_gene: .; abundance: .; j_gene: TRBJ2-2; CDR3nt: TGTGCCATCAGTGAACCCAGGGGCTTAAGAACCGGGGAGCTGTTTTTT; CDR3aa: CAISEPRGLRTGELFF
v_gene: TRBV6-5; d_gene: TRBD1; abundance: .; j_gene: TRBJ1-3; CDR3nt: TGTGCCAGCAGTTACTCGATACAGGGGAAGGGCACCATATATTTT; CDR3aa: CASSYSIQGKGTIYF
v_gene: TRBV4-3; d_gene: .; abundance: .; j_gene: TRBJ2-1; CDR3nt: TGCGCCAGCAGCCAAGAACTAGGGGGACGAGGGGAGCAGTTCTTC; CDR3aa: CASSQELGGRGEQFF
v_gene: TRBV9; d_gene: .; abundance: few; j_gene: TRBJ2-3; CDR3nt: TGTGCCAGCAGCCCCCCCGGGGGAGGCGTTAGCACAGATACGCAGTATTTT; CDR3aa: CASSPPGGGVSTDTQYF
v_gene: TRBV2; d_gene: .; abundance: few; j_gene: TRBJ2-2; CDR3nt: TGTGCCAGCAGTGAAGCGCTAATTCGAACCGGGGAGCTGTTTTTT; CDR3aa: CASSEALIRTGELFF
v_gene: TRBV5-4; d_gene: .; abundance: .; j_gene: TRBJ2-3; CDR3nt: TGTGCCAGCAGCTTTGCCGGGGCAGATACGCAGTATTTT; CDR3aa: CASSFAGADTQYF